The T cell receptor (beta chain) described here comes from a study of cytomegalovirus exposure and HLA in healthy donors (dated by TCRdb to between 2016 and 2019). About the study as a whole: In an earlier analysis of some 550 of the donors, 276 Gb of sequence data and 117 million unique TCR beta sequences from 180 million or so T cells were reported. Around 300 gigabases of sequencing data and approximately 85 million unique TCR sequences were included in an early release covering about 620 HLA-typed donors. The genetic ancestry cluster associated with self-reported Caucasian donors included 81% of the roughly 390 genotyped donors. The study aimed to test whether cataloging public T cell receptors could reveal signatures of past pathogen exposure. The T cell repertoires of about 700 subjects were profiled by immunosequencing and related to cytomegalovirus serostatus. A separate validation cohort of 100 to 150 different subjects was used in addition to the 666-subject first cohort. To predict cytomegalovirus infection status, the study brought together high-throughput TCR immunosequencing, statistical association of individual TCRs with disease status, and machine learning. A later analysis re-examined previously published TCR beta repertoires from 610 or so donors and added high-resolution HLA genotyping to investigate patterns of TCR occurrence. Rather than using new phenotypic data, the later analysis identified candidate immune exposures from TCR beta sequences and from how often those sequences occurred across donors. To decide whether each TCR beta V gene segment behaved as functional or pseudogenic, an earlier analysis of some 580 of the donors relied on high-throughput TCR beta sequencing. Donor age, sex, ethnicity and CMV serostatus were compiled alongside the repertoire data. In a later genetic analysis, genome-wide SNP genotypes for 398 of the 666 donors were used, and that subset was treated as a discovery cohort. Every discovery cohort repertoire had been produced on one sequencing platform. HLA typing included class I and class II loci at four-digit resolution. Typing coverage varied by locus: about 620-640 donors for A, B, C, DRB1 and DQB1; 522 for DQA1; around 570 for DPA1; roughly 450 for DPB1. Because of strong linkage in the cohort, roughly five DR-DQ haplotypes were treated as single units for association and clustering. Among 300 to 500 genotyped donors of the cohort, an average of approximately 220,000 unique TCR beta nucleotide sequences was sequenced per donor, of which roughly 17% were non-productive.

General findings and caveats noted by the study authors: A group of highly shared sequence variants was considered likely to be a technical artifact of the sequencing pipeline. In vitro tests confirmed that a few of the cytomegalovirus-associated TCR beta chains recognize cytomegalovirus antigens. The classifier was reported to diagnose cytomegalovirus status with high specificity and sensitivity in both the original cohort and the validation cohort. Linkage disequilibrium might explain the correlated functional status among segregating V segments, but an unknown experimental factor could not be ruled out. A later genetic analysis reported fewer N-insertions in productive TCRs among donors in an Asian-associated ancestry cluster than the roughly 640-donor mean. Some IMGT-functional V segments, including TRBV6-2 and TRBV6-3, could not be told apart with the 87-base-pair reads, so those segments were excluded. In an earlier analysis of approximately 590 of the donors, most TCR beta V segments appeared in productive rearrangements about 90% or about 30% of the time, broadly matching IMGT annotations. Because counts were too low, around 18 rarely observed V segments, including chromosome 9 orphons, were left out of the earlier analysis of a few hundred of the donors. A later analysis found that HLA-associated TCR beta chains were more clonally expanded and had lower generation probabilities than equally common non-associated chains. Strong co-occurrence of HLA alleles, especially DR and DQ, made assigning TCR associations to individual alleles difficult. The study listed 164 TCR beta chains as associated with cytomegalovirus. A later analysis reported that several top co-occurrence clusters appeared linked to parvovirus B19, influenza, CMV and Epstein-Barr virus. The cohort was sequenced for TCR beta chains only, and without alpha or paired-chain data the features that could be detected were limited. V-gene and J-gene trimming of TCR beta chains was associated with a missense DCLRE1C variant in a later genetic analysis, and the association was replicated in an independent cohort. A further reported finding was that TCR beta sequences accurately predicted the HLA-A and HLA-B alleles for most subjects in the first cohort. In a later analysis, 15,000 to 20,000 TCR beta sequences were associated with specific HLA alleles at a false discovery rate of 0.05. CMV serostatus was the only immune exposure information available for the cohort. It was suggested by the authors that the approach could potentially be generalized to other disease states and immunological phenotypes. The presence/absence analyses assumed that sequencing depth was roughly uniform across donors, and that assumption may not be true. Because HLA typing was missing for some donors at each locus, association tests included only the typed subset. While some public TCRs were present in many individuals, most TCR sequences turned up only very rarely across donors. In a later analysis, the rate of TCR association differed among HLA loci, with DRB1 alleles having the most associated TCRs and HLA-C alleles having the fewest. According to a later analysis, most CMV-associated TCR beta chains appeared to be HLA-restricted, and the HLA associations seemed to be driven largely by CMV exposure.

In total, just over 650 healthy bone marrow donors made up the cohort. Cohort members were all nominally healthy when sampled, although unrecorded immune exposures were likely present. The donor was CMV seronegative and belonged to the group of 320 or so seronegative cohort members. Each donor provided a peripheral blood sample, and peripheral blood mononuclear cells were used for TCR beta sequencing. The Qiagen DNeasy Blood Extraction Kit was used to extract genomic DNA from the blood cell samples. On this clone: Its specific antigen is unknown.

The CDR3, cysteine through phenylalanine, is 15 amino acids long. The retained sequence is limited to the CDR3, 45 bases, with the frame set at the first base. V is reduced by 4 bases and J by 5 bases, leaving a spacing of 17 bases between them. Sequences SNHLY (CDR1) and FYNNEI (CDR2) are obtained from the germline V gene. The method was the immunoSEQ multiplex PCR assay. For the multiplex PCR, a mixture combining 60 forward primers for TCR Vbeta segments and 13 reverse primers for TCR Jbeta segments was used. A multiplex PCR assay on genomic DNA amplified the CDR3 region of rearranged TCR beta genes. The Illumina HiSeq System was used to sequence the amplified TCR beta libraries as 87-base-pair reads. The published analysis was carried out like this. In a later analysis, some 80 million unique TCR beta chains were counted across the approximately 640 repertoires, and roughly 9.9 million of these chains were shared by at least two donors. To remove PCR and sequencing errors, raw reads were error-corrected and collapsed into unique sequences using a nearest-neighbor algorithm that merged closely related sequences. Alignment of CDR3 sequences to IMGT reference sequences was used to assign V, D and J gene segments. For a sequence to be retained, a match of at least six nucleotides was required to both a V gene segment and a J gene segment. A rearrangement was called productive if the CDR3 had no stop codons and remained in frame with V and J, and every other rearrangement was called non-productive. CDR3 was defined by IMGT convention, running from the second conserved V-encoded cysteine to the conserved J-encoded phenylalanine. The earlier analysis of approximately 500 of the donors excluded sequences that lacked an unambiguous match to a single V gene segment. In an earlier analysis of about 590 of the donors, a V segment was called functional when productive rearrangements were above 56.7%, and segregating when the standard deviation between donors exceeded 5%. A statistical classification framework was built to diagnose cytomegalovirus status from the catalog of TCR beta chain sequences. A later analysis assigned V and J genes by comparing TCR nucleotide sequences with IMGT/GENE-DB human TR gene sequences. The TCRdist pipeline was used in a later analysis to assign CDR3 sequences and most-parsimonious VDJ recombination scenarios. In a later analysis, each TCR beta chain was defined by its CDR3 amino acid sequence together with its V-gene family, and reads lacking a unique V-gene family were excluded. To address suspected cross-contamination and a sequencing artifact, a later analysis removed some 620 highly shared, low-generation-probability nucleotide sequences. In a later analysis, a clonal expansion index for each public chain was calculated from normalized within-repertoire ranks of inferred template counts. In a later analysis, generation probabilities were computed with a VDJ recombination model fitted to out-of-frame rearrangements, and the resulting probabilities were checked against IGoR. In a later analysis, TCR-TCR, TCR-HLA and TCR-CMV co-occurrence was scored with hypergeometric tests, and a repertoire-size bias correction was applied to TCR pairs. In a later analysis, false discovery rates were estimated by permuting HLA or CMV assignments 20 times. In a later analysis, co-occurring TCRs were grouped using DBSCAN, with TCRdist sequence similarity added in when clustering inside HLA-allele-positive subsets. Repertoires with fewer than 30,000 or more than 120,000 public chains were left out of co-occurrence clustering, as were four to six repertoires with anomalous nucleotide sharing. Drawn from immuneACCESS, this table holds only the in-frame rearrangements with V and J called that TCRdb kept. Clones are partly lost; checked studies trace under half to an unresolved V gene and leave the rest unexplained. Clonal size and the V and J genes are those of that table, whereas D and trimming came from the DNA. The sample table records approximately 110,000 clones. The ten largest clones take up around 3.4% of the sample.

Material: PBMCs. Here the chain combines TRBV2 and TRBJ2-5, with a tentative D gene TRBD2 over 6 matching bases. The sequence was obtained from a man aged 25 to 40 in good health and CMV-seronegative. The CDR3 reads as follows: CASSARGLLRETQYF. The nucleotides are TGTGCCAGCAGTGCCCGGGGGTTATTACGGGAGACCCAGTACTTC.